This T cell receptor (beta chain) was captured in a study of cytomegalovirus exposure and HLA in healthy donors. The primer mix had 60 Vbeta and 13 Jbeta primers. TCRdb keeps only in-frame clones here, not all; method: immunoSEQ multiplex PCR. Altogether 100,000 to 150,000 clones are present, 75% to 80% being singletons, with the ten largest covering about 6%. This clone appeared a few times. Its specificity is not known. This CDR3 has 15 amino acids. The V gene's germline CDR1 is SGHTA and CDR2 FQGNSA. After removal of 1 base from V and 0 bases from J, the junction contained 1 base not matched to a gene. Study outcomes and limitations: Researchers reported in a later analysis that a missense DCLRE1C variant was tied to TCR beta V- and J-gene trimming.

Sequencing used PBMCs. The chain links TRBV7-2 to TRBJ2-7; TRBD1 matches 9 bases. The receptor's source is a woman in her thirties or forties in good health and CMV-seronegative. In DNA, the CDR3 is TGTGCCAGCAGCTTAGTGACAGGGGGCTCCTACGAGCAGTACTTC. It translates to CASSLVTGGSYEQYF.